This T cell receptor beta chain was captured by sequencing in a study of neurological immune-mediated disorders. This clonotype was picked up many times. Its antigen remains unidentified. Germline V gene sequence: CDR1 SSHAT, CDR2 FNYEAQ (reference sequence). CDR3 length: 15 amino acids. V was clipped by 1 base and J by 0 bases, with 10 bases between them. Study-level results: The highest TCR clonal expansion occurred in HTLV-1-associated myelopathy; multiple sclerosis fell below healthy controls.

TCRdb reanalysed the 5' RACE reads using MiXCR and keeps one entry per CDR3 protein. The top ten hold 1.3% of the sample, which has 90,000 to 150,000 distinct CDR3 sequences, 3% to 3.5% seen once. This sequence was found in a woman in her twenties or thirties with multiple sclerosis. Sequencing was performed on PBMCs. The rearrangement uses TRBV7-7 and TRBJ2-7; D is undetermined. CDR3 coding DNA: TGTGCCAGCAGCTTAGGACCGGGTAGCTCCTACGAGCAGTACTTC. Protein sequence: CASSLGPGSSYEQYF.